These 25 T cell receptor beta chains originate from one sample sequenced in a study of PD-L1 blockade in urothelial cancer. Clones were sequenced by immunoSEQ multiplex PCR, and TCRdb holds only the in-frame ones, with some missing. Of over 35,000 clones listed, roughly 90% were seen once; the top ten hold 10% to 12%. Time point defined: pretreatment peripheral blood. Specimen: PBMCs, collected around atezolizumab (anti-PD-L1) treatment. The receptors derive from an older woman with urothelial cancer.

CDR3: CSVGVRWSLVMNTEAFF. CDR3 in DNA: TGCAGCGTTGGGGTCAGATGGAGCCTAGTCATGAACACTGAAGCTTTCTTT. The genes are TRBV29-1 and TRBJ1-1; no reliable D call. Between the trimmed V and J ends, which lost 4 bases and 0 bases, there was a span of 21 bases. The CDR3 extends over 17 amino acids. Germline CDR1 SQVTM, CDR2 ANQGSEA.

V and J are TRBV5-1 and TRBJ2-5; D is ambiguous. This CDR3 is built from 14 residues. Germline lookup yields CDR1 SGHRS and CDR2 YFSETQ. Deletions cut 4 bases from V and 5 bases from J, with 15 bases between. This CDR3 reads CASSAGDAGETQYF. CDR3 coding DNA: TGCGCCAGCAGCGCTGGAGATGCTGGGGAGACCCAGTACTTC.

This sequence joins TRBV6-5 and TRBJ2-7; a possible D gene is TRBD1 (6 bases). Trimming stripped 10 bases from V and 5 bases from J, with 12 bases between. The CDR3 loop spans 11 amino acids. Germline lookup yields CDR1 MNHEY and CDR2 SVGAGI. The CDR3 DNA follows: TGTGCCACCGGACAGAGCCACGAGCAGTACTTC. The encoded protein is CATGQSHEQYF.

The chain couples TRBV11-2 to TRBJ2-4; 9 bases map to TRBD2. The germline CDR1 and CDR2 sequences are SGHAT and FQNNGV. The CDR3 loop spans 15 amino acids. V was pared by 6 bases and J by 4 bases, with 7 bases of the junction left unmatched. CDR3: CASRFVGLAKNIQYF. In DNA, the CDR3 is TGTGCCAGCAGGTTCGTGGGACTAGCTAAAAACATTCAGTACTTC.

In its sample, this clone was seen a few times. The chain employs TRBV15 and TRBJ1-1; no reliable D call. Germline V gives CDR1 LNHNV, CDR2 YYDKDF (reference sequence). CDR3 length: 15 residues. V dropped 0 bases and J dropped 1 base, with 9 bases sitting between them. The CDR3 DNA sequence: TGTGCCACCAGCAGAGATCGTGGGAGGAACACTGAAGCTTTCTTT. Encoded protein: CATSRDRGRNTEAFF.

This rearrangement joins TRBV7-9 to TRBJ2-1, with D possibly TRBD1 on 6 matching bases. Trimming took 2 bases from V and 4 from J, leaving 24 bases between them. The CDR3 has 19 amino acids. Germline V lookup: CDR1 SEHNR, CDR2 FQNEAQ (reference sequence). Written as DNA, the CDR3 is TGTGCCAGCAGCTTAACGGACAGAACTGACGATATTCTATACAATGAGCAGTTCTTC. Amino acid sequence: CASSLTDRTDDILYNEQFF. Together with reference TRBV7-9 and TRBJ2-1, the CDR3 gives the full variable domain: DTGVSQNPRHKITKRGQNVTFRCDPISEHNRLYWYRQTLGQGPEFLTYFQNEAQLEKSRLLSDRFSAERPKGSFSTLEIQRTEQGDSAMYLCASSLTDRTDDILYNEQFFGPGTRLTVL.

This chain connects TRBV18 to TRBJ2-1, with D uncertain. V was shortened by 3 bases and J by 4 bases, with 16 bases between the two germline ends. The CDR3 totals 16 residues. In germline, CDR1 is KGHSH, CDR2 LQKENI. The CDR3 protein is CASSPVAAERYNEQFF. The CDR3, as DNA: TGTGCCAGCTCACCGGTGGCGGCAGAAAGATACAATGAGCAGTTCTTC.

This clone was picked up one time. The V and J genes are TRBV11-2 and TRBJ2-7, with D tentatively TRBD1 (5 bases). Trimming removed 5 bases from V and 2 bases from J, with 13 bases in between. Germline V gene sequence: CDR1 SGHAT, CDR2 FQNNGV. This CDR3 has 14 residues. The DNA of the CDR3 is TGTGCCAGCAGCGCAGGGCCCATTACCTACGAGCAGTACTTC. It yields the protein CASSAGPITYEQYF. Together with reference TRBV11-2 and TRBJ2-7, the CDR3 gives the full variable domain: EAGVAQSPRYKIIEKRQSVAFWCNPISGHATLYWYQQILGQGPKLLIQFQNNGVVDDSQLPKDRFSAERLKGVDSTLKIQPAKLEDSAVYLCASSAGPITYEQYFGPGTRLTVT.

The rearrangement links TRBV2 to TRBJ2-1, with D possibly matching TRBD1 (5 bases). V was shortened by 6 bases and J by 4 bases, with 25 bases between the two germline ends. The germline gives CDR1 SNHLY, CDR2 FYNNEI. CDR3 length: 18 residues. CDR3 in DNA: TGTGCCAGCAGGAAAGGCCAGGGAACTCCACTCCGTTACAATGAGCAGTTCTTC. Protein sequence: CASRKGQGTPLRYNEQFF.

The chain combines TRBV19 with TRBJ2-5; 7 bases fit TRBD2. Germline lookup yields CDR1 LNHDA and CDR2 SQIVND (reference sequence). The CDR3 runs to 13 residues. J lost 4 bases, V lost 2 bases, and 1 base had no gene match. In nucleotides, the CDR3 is TGTGCCAGTAGTATATCGGGGGGAGAGACCCAGTACTTC. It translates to CASSISGGETQYF.

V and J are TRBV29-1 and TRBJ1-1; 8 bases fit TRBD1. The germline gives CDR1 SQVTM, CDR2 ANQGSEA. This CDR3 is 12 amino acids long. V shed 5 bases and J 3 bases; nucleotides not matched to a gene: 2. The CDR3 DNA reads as TGCAGCGTTAAACAGGGGGACACTGAAGCTTTCTTT. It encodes CSVKQGDTEAFF.

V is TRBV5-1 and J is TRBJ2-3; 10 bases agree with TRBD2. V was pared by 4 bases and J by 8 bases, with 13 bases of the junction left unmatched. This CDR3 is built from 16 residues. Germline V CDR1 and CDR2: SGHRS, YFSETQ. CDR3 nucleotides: TGCGCCAGCAGCGGGACTACTAGCGGGAAAGGAGTTACGCAGTATTTT. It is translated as CASSGTTSGKGVTQYF. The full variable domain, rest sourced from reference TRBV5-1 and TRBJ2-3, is KAGVTQTPRYLIKTRGQQVTLSCSPISGHRSVSWYQQTPGQGLQFLFEYFSETQRNKGNFPGRFSGRQFSNSRSEMNVSTLELGDSALYLCASSGTTSGKGVTQYFGPGTRLTVL.

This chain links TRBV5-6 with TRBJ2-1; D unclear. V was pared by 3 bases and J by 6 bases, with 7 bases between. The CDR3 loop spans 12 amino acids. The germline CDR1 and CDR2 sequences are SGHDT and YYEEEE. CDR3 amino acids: CASSSLVNEQFF. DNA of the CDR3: TGTGCCAGCAGCTCCCTAGTCAATGAGCAGTTCTTC.

The CDR3 coding sequence is TGTGCCAGCAGTGTATTGGGGGCTTTTGGGTATGGCTACACCTTC. Its translation: CASSVLGAFGYGYTF. The chain joins TRBV2 to TRBJ1-2; D perhaps matches TRBD1 (6 bases). This CDR3 has 15 residues. Trimming stripped 4 bases from V and 5 bases from J, with 17 bases between. Per the germline V gene, CDR1 is SNHLY and CDR2 is FYNNEI.

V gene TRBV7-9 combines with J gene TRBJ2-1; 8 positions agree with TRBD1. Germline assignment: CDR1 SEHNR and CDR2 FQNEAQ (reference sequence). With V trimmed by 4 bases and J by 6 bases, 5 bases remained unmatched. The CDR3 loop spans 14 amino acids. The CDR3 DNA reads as TGTGCCAGCAGCTCGACAGGGGCGAGCAATGAGCAGTTCTTC. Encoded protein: CASSSTGASNEQFF.

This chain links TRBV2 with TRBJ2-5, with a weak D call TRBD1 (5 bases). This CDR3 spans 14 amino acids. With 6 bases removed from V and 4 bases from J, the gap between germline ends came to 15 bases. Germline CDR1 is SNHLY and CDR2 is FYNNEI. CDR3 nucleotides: TGTGCCAGCAGGAATCAGGGAAAAGGAGAGACCCAGTACTTC. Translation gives CASRNQGKGETQYF. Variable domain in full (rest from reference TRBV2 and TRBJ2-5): EPEVTQTPSHQVTQMGQEVILRCVPISNHLYFYWYRQILGQKVEFLVSFYNNEISEKSEIFDDQFSVERPDGSNFTLKIRSTKLEDSAMYFCASRNQGKGETQYFGPGTRLLVL.

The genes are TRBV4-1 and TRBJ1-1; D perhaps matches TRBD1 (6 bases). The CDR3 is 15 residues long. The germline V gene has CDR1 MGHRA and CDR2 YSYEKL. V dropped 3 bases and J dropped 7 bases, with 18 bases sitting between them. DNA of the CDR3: TGCGCCAGCAGCCACTCGCGACAGGCCGACTTTGAAGCTTTCTTT. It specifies CASSHSRQADFEAFF.

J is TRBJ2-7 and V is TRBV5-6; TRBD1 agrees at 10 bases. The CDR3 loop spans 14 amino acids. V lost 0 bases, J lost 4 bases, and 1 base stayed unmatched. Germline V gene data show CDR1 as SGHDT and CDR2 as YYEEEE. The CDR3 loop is CASSLGQGAYEQYF. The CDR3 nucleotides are TGTGCCAGCAGCTTGGGACAGGGGGCGTACGAGCAGTACTTC.

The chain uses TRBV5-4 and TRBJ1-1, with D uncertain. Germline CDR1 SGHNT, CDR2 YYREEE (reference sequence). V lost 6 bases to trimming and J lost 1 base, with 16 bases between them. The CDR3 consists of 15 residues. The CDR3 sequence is CASTLRPGANTEAFF. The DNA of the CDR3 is TGTGCCAGCACCCTTCGACCGGGAGCGAACACTGAAGCTTTCTTT.

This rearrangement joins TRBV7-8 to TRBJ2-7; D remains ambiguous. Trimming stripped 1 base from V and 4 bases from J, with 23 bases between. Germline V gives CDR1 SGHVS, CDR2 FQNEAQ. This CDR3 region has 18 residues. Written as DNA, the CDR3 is TGTGCCAGCAGCTTAGGAGCCGGTGGGCTTGGTTATGGGTACGAGCAGTACTTC. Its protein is CASSLGAGGLGYGYEQYF.

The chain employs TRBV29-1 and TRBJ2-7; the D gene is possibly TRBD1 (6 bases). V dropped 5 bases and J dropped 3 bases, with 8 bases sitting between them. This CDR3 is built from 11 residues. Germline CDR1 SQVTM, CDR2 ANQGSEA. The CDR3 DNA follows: TGCAGCGTTTGGGACAACTACGAGCAGTACTTC. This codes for CSVWDNYEQYF.

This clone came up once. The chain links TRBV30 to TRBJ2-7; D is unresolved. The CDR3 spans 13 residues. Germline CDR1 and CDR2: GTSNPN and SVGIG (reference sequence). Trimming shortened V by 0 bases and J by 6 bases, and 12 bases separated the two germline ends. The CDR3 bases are TGTGCCTGGAGTGTGCGCCAAAACGGCGAGCAGTACTTC. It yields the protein CAWSVRQNGEQYF. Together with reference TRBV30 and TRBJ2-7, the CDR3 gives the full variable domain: SQTIHQWPATLVQPVGSPLSLECTVEGTSNPNLYWYRQAAGRGLQLLFYSVGIGQISSEVPQNLSASRPQDRQFILSSKKLLLSDSGFYLCAWSVRQNGEQYFGPGTRLTVT.

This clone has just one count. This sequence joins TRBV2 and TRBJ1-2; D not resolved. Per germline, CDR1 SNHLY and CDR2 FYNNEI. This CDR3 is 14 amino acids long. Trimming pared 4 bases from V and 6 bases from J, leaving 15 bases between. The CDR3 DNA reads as TGTGCCAGCAGTGTAGGCGCTCAACGGGATGGCTACACCTTC. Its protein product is CASSVGAQRDGYTF.

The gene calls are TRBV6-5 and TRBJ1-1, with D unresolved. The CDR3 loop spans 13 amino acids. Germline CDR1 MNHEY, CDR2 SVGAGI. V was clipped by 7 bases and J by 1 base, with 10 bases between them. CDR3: CASKASGNTEAFF. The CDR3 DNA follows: TGTGCCAGCAAAGCCTCGGGGAACACTGAAGCTTTCTTT.

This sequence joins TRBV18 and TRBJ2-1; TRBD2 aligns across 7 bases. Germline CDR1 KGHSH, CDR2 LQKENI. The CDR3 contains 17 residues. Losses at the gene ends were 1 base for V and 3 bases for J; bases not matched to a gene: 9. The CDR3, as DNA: TGTGCCAGCTCACCACTGATAGCGGGCACTCGCTACAATGAGCAGTTCTTC. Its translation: CASSPLIAGTRYNEQFF.